One and the same sample provided the 18 T cell receptor beta chains below, sequenced in a study of blood T cell repertoires in COVID-19. Sequenced by immunoSEQ multiplex PCR; TCRdb stores in-frame clones only, minus some. Found here are 250,000 to 350,000 clones, approximately 91% of them singletons; the top ten hold around 13%. Sequenced input: peripheral blood. Receptors were obtained from a woman in her sixties with acute or convalescent COVID-19.

DNA for the CDR3: TGTGCCAGCAGCCCCGCGCCAGGGGCCGGGGAGCTGTTTTTT. It codes for CASSPAPGAGELFF. The chain combines TRBV7-2 with TRBJ2-2; possibly TRBD1 for D (6 bases). This CDR3 comprises 14 residues. Germline CDR1 reads SGHTA; CDR2 reads FQGNSA. V lost 5 bases to trimming and J lost 6 bases, with 13 bases between them.

The count of this clone is one. The chain combines TRBV29-1 with TRBJ1-1; possible D gene TRBD1, 6 bases. Germline lookup yields CDR1 SQVTM and CDR2 ANQGSEA. Trimming removed 6 bases from V and 1 base from J, with 12 bases in between. The CDR3 is 13 amino acids. The CDR3 coding sequence is TGCAGCGTCGATGACAGGAGGAACACTGAAGCTTTCTTT. This codes for CSVDDRRNTEAFF.

The rearrangement links TRBV7-8 to TRBJ1-5; D is unclear. There are 14 residues in the CDR3. V gave up 3 bases and J gave up 7 bases, with 13 bases separating them. Germline V gene lookup returns CDR1 SGHVS and CDR2 FQNEAQ. The CDR3 nucleotides read TGTGCCAGCAGCTTTGGAGGGCATCGGCAGCCCCAGCATTTT. Protein product: CASSFGGHRQPQHF.

This sequence joins TRBV28 and TRBJ2-2; TRBD1 agrees at 9 bases. Germline CDR1 reads MDHEN; CDR2 reads SYDVKM. The CDR3 spans 15 residues. The junction had 5 bases not matched to a gene; V was cut back by 6 bases and J by 3 bases. The CDR3 here is CASSWGTGYTGELFF. For the CDR3, the DNA is TGTGCCAGCAGCTGGGGGACAGGGTACACCGGGGAGCTGTTTTTT.

The V call is TRBV6-6, the J call TRBJ1-1; possibly TRBD1 for D (5 bases). Germline V gives CDR1 MNHNY, CDR2 SVGAGI (reference sequence). V lost 7 bases and J lost 11, with 17 bases in between. The CDR3 extends over 12 amino acids. CDR3 DNA sequence: TGTGCCAGCACCCAAAGCAGGGCCACGGCTTTCTTT. It translates to CASTQSRATAFF.

The genes are TRBV27 and TRBJ2-2; D unclear. V dropped 6 bases and J dropped 4 bases, with 12 bases sitting between them. The germline gives CDR1 MNHEY, CDR2 SMNVEV (reference sequence). This CDR3 is 14 amino acids long. The DNA of the CDR3 is TGTGCCAGCAGCCCCGCGAGTGGCACCGGGGAGCTGTTTTTT. This gives the protein CASSPASGTGELFF.

The chain is built from TRBV6-6 and TRBJ2-2; D is ambiguous. The V end was cut by 7 bases, the J end by 6 bases, with 15 bases between. Germline CDR1 reads MNHNY; CDR2 reads SVGAGI (reference sequence). The CDR3 sequence is 14 residues long. The CDR3 reads CASTRLAGSGELFF. CDR3 nucleotide sequence: TGTGCCAGCACCCGTTTGGCCGGGTCCGGGGAGCTGTTTTTT.

This clone was seen a handful of times. This chain links TRBV30 with TRBJ2-3; 13 bases map to TRBD2. The CDR3 sequence is 18 residues long. Unmatched junction bases numbered 9, after V lost 0 bases and J lost 3 bases. Germline V gives CDR1 GTSNPN, CDR2 SVGIG (reference sequence). Written as DNA, the CDR3 is TGTGCCTGGAGTGTACTAGCGGGAGGGTATTCGAAGACAGATACGCAGTATTTT. This gives the protein CAWSVLAGGYSKTDTQYF.

The V call is TRBV28, the J call TRBJ1-5; 7 nucleotides line up with TRBD1. Germline V gene lookup returns CDR1 MDHEN and CDR2 SYDVKM. CDR3 size: 14 residues. V dropped 2 bases and J dropped 6; count of bases not matched to a gene: 4. CDR3 nucleotide sequence: TGTGCCAGCAGTTTACCGACAGGGCTTCAGCCCCAGCATTTT. Translating it yields CASSLPTGLQPQHF.

The V and J genes are TRBV14 and TRBJ2-7, with D tentatively TRBD2 (6 bases). CDR1 and CDR2 from the germline V gene are SGHDN and FVKESK. The CDR3 length is 13 residues. V was trimmed by 5 bases and J by 6 bases, leaving 14 bases between them. Here the CDR3 reads CASSSRTRGEQYF. The CDR3 nucleotides read TGTGCCAGCAGCTCCCGGACGCGGGGCGAGCAGTACTTC.

The V call is TRBV10-3, the J call TRBJ1-2, with D unclear. This CDR3 is 15 amino acids long. The germline V and J ends were trimmed by 7 bases and 2 bases, with 17 bases remaining between them. CDR1 ENHRY and CDR2 SYGVKD come from the germline V gene. This CDR3 is CAITGREGLNYGYTF. DNA of the CDR3: TGTGCCATCACGGGTCGGGAGGGTTTGAACTATGGCTACACCTTC.

The chain joins TRBV5-1 to TRBJ2-3, with 8 bases matching TRBD2. V lost 2 bases to trimming and J lost 4 bases; unmatched junction nucleotides: 6. This CDR3 comprises 15 residues. Germline lookup yields CDR1 SGHRS and CDR2 YFSETQ. The CDR3 region is CASSFTGRAADTQYF. CDR3 DNA sequence: TGCGCCAGCAGCTTTACCGGGAGGGCCGCAGATACGCAGTATTTT.

This chain connects TRBV28 to TRBJ2-5; tentatively, D is TRBD2 (6 bases). V lost 3 bases to trimming and J lost 5 bases, with 16 bases between them. CDR3 length equals 15 residues. Germline V gene lookup returns CDR1 MDHEN and CDR2 SYDVKM. In nucleotides, the CDR3 is TGTGCCAGCAGTTTGGATAGCGGATTATTGGAGACCCAGTACTTC. This translates into CASSLDSGLLETQYF.

This clone was seen more than once but under ten times. This chain links TRBV7-2 with TRBJ1-2; D unresolved. This CDR3 contains 13 residues. Looked up from germline, CDR1 is SGHTA and CDR2 is FQGNSA. V shed 5 bases and J shed 1 base, with 8 bases lying between them. The CDR3 DNA sequence: TGTGCCAGCAGCCCGGCGGTTAACTATGGCTACACCTTC. Encoded protein: CASSPAVNYGYTF.

The chain recombines TRBV18 with TRBJ2-1; tentatively, D is TRBD1 (6 bases). V lost 1 base to trimming and J lost 10 bases, with 20 bases between them. From germline, CDR1 is KGHSH and CDR2 LQKENI. The CDR3 extends over 16 amino acids. CDR3 nucleotides: TGTGCCAGCTCACCACGACTCGGGACACAACTTAGGGAGCAGTTCTTC. Translation gives CASSPRLGTQLREQFF.

This chain joins TRBV11-2 and TRBJ2-3; TRBD2 matches 16 bases. This CDR3 has 17 amino acids. Germline lookup yields CDR1 SGHAT and CDR2 FQNNGV. V lost 4 bases to trimming and J lost 4 bases; unmatched junction nucleotides: 5. CDR3 DNA: TGTGCCAGCAGCTCGGGACTAGCGGGAGGGCCTGCAGATACGCAGTATTTT. It specifies CASSSGLAGGPADTQYF.

CDR3 residues: CASSQTTGYNEKLFF. In DNA form, the CDR3 reads TGTGCCAGCAGCCAAACGACAGGGTATAATGAAAAACTGTTTTTT. The chain combines TRBV14 with TRBJ1-4; 7 bases match TRBD1. Germline lookup yields CDR1 SGHDN and CDR2 FVKESK. Losses at the gene ends were 2 bases for V and 4 bases for J; bases not matched to a gene: 4. The CDR3 has 15 residues.

J is TRBJ2-3 and V is TRBV29-1; 10 nucleotides align to TRBD2. CDR1 is SQVTM and CDR2 is ANQGSEA in the germline V gene. V gave up 0 bases and J gave up 4 bases; unmatched junction bases: 10. CDR3 size: 17 residues. The CDR3 nucleotides are TGCAGCGTTGAAGATTATCGGCTAGCGGGAGTTGCAGATACGCAGTATTTT. Translation: CSVEDYRLAGVADTQYF.